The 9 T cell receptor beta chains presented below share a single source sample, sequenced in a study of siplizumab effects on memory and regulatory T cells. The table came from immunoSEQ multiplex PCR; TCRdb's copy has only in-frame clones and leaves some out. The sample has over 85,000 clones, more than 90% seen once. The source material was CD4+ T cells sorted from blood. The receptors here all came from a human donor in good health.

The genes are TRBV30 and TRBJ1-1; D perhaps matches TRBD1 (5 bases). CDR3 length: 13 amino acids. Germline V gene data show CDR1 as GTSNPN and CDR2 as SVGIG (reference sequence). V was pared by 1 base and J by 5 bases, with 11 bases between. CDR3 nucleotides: TGTGCCTGGAGTGGGGGTGGGGCGACTGAAGCTTTCTTT. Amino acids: CAWSGGGATEAFF.

The CDR3 loop is CAISGTDGRELFF. CDR3 DNA: TGTGCCATCAGTGGGACCGACGGACGGGAGCTGTTTTTT. The rearrangement uses TRBV10-3 and TRBJ2-2; D call uncertain. The CDR3 runs 13 residues. Per the germline V gene, CDR1 is ENHRY and CDR2 is SYGVKD. V was trimmed by 4 bases and J by 9 bases, leaving 12 bases between them.

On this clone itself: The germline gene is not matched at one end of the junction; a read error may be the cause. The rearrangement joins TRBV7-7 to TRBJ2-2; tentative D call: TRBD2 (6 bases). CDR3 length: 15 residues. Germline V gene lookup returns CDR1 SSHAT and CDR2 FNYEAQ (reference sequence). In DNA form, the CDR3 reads TGTGCTAGCAGCTTAGGACTATCCAACACCGGGGAGCTGTTTTTT. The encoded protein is CASSLGLSNTGELFF.

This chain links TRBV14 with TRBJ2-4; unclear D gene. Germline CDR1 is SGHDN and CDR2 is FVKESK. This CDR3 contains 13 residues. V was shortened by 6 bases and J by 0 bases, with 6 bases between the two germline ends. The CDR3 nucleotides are TGTGCCAGCAGTAACACAGCCAAAAACATTCAGTACTTC. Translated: CASSNTAKNIQYF.

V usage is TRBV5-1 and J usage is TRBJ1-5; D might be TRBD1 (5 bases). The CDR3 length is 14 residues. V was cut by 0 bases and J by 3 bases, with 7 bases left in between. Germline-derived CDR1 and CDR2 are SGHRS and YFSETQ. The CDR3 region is CASSLGQPNQPQHF. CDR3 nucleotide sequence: TGCGCCAGCAGCTTGGGACAGCCCAATCAGCCCCAGCATTTT.

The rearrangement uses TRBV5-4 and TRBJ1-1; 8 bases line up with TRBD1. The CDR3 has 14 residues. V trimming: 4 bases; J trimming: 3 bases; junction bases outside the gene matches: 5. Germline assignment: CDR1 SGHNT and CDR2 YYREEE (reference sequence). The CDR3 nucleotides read TGTGCCAGCAGCGTTACAGGGGGTTACACTGAAGCTTTCTTT. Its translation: CASSVTGGYTEAFF.

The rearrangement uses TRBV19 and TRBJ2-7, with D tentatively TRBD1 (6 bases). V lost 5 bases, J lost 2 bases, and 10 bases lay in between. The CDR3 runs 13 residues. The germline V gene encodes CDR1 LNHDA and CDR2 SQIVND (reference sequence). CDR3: CASSGGLPYEQYF. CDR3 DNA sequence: TGTGCCAGTAGTGGGGGCCTCCCCTACGAGCAGTACTTC.

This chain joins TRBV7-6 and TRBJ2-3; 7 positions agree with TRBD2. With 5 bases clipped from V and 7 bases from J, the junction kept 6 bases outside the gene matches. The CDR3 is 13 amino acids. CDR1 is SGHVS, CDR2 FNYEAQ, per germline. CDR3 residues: CASSQGGRNTQYF. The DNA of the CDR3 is TGTGCCAGCAGCCAGGGAGGGAGGAATACGCAGTATTTT.

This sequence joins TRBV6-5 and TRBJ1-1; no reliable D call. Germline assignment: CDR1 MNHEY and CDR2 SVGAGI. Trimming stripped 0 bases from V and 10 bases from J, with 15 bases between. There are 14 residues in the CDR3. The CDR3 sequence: CASSYSHGSSRAFF. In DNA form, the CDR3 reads TGTGCCAGCAGTTACTCGCACGGTTCCAGCCGAGCTTTCTTT.